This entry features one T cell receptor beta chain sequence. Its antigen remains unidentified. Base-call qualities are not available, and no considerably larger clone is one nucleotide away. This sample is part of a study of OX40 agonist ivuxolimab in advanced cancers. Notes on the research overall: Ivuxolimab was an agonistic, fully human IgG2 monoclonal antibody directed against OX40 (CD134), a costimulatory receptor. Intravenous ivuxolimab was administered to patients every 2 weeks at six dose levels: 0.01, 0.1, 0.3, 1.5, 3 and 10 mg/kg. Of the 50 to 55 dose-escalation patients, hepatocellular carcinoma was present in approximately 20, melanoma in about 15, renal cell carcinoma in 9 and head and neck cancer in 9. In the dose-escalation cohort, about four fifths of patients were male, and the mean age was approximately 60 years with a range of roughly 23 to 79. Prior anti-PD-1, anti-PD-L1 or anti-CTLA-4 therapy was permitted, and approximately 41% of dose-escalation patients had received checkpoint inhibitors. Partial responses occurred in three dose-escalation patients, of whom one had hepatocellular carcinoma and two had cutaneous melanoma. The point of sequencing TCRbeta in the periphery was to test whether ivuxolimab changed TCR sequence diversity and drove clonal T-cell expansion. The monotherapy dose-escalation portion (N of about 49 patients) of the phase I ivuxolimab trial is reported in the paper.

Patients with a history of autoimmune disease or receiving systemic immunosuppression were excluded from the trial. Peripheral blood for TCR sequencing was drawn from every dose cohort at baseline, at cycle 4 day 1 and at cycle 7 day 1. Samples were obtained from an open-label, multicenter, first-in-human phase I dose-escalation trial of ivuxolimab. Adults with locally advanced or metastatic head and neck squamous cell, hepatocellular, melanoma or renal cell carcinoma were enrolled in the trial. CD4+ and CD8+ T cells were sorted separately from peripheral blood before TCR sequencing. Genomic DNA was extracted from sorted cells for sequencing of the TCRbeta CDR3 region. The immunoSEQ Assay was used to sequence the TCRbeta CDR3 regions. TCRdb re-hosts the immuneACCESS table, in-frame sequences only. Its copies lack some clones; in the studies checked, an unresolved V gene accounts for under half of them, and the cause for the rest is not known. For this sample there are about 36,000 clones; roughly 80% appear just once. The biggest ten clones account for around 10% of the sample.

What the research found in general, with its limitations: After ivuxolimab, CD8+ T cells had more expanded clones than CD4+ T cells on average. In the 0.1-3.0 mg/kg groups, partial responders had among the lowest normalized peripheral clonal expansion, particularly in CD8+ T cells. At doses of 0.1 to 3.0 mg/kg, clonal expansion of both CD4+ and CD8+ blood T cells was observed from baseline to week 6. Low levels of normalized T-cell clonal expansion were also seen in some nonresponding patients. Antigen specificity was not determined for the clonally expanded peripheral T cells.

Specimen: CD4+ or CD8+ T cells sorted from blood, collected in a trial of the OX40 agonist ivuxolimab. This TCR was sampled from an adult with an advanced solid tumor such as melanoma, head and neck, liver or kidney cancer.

CDR3 region: CASSGRTGGQPQHF. The DNA reads as follows: TGCGCCAGCAGTGGAAGGACAGGGGGTCAGCCCCAGCATTTT. The rearrangement combines TRBV10-2 with TRBJ1-5; a stretch of 10 junction bases matches TRBD1. From V the trimming removes 4 bases and from J it removes 6 bases, while the gene matches leave 3 bases of the junction unaccounted for. From its cysteine to its phenylalanine, the CDR3 spans 14 amino acids. Of the read, only the CDR3 DNA is kept; its 42 bases are in frame from base 1. The CDR1 and CDR2 encoded by the germline V gene are WSHSY and SAAADI.